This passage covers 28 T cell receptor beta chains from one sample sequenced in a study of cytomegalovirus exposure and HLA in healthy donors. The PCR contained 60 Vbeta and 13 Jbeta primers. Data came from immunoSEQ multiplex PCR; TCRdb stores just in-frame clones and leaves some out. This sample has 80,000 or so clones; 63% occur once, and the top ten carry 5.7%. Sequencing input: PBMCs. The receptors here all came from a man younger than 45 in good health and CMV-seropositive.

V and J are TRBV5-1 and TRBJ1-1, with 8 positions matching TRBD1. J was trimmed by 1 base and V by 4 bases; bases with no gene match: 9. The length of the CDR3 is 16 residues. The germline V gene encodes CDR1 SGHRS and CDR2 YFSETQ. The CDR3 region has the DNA TGCGCCAGCAGCCCATTTACAGGGGGTCAGAACACTGAAGCTTTCTTT. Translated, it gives CASSPFTGGQNTEAFF.

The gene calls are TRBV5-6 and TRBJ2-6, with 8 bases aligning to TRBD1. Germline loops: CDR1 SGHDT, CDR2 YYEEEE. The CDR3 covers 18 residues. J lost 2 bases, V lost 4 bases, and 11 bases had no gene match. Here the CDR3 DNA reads TGTGCCAGCAGCCCCGGAGGCTTACAGGGGGCTGGGGCCAACGTCCTGACTTTC. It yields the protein CASSPGGLQGAGANVLTF.

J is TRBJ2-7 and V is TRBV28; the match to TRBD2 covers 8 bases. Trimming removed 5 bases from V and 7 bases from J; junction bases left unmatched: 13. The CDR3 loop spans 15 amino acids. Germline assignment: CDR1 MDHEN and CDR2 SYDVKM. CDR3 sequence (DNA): TGTGCCAGCAGTCCGGGAGGGTCCCGGACGGCTGAGCAGTACTTC. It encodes CASSPGGSRTAEQYF. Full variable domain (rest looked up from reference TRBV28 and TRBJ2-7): DVKVTQSSRYLVKRTGEKVFLECVQDMDHENMFWYRQDPGLGLRLIYFSYDVKMKEKGDIPEGYSVSREKKERFSLILESASTNQTSMYLCASSPGGSRTAEQYFGPGTRLTVT.

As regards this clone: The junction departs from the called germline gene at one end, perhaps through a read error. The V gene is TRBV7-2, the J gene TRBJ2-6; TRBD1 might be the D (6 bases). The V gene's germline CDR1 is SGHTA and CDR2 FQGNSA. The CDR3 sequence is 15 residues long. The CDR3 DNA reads TGTGCCAGCAGCCTACAGGGATCTGGGGCCAACGTCCTGAATTTC. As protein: CASSLQGSGANVLNF. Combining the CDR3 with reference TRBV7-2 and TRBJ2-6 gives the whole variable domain GAGVSQSPSNKVTEKGKDVELRCDPISGHTALYWYRQSLGQGLEFLIYFQGNSAPDKSGLPSDRFSAERTGGSVSTLTIQRTQQEDSAVYLCASSLQGSGANVLNFGAGSRLTVL.

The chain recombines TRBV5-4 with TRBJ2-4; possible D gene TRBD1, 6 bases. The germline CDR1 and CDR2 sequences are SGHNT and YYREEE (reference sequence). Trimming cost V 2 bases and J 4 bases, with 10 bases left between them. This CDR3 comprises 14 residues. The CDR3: CASSLGGDKNIQYF. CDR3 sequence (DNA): TGTGCCAGCAGCTTAGGGGGAGATAAAAACATTCAGTACTTC.

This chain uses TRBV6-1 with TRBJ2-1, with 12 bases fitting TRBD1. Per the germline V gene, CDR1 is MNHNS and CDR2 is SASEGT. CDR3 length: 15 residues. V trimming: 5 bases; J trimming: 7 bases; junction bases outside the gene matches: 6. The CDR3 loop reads CASSPGTGGLNEQFF. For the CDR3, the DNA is TGTGCCAGCAGTCCCGGGACAGGGGGCTTGAATGAGCAGTTCTTC.

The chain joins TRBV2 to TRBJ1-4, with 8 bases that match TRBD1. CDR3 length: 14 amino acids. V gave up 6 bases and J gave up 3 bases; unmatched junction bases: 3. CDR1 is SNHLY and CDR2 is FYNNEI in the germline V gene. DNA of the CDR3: TGTGCCAGCAGGGACAGGGTGGCTAATGAAAAACTGTTTTTT. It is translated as CASRDRVANEKLFF.

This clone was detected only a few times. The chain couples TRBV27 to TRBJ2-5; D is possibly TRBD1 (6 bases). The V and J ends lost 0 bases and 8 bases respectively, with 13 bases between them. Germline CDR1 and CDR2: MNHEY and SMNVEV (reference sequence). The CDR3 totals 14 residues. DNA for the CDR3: TGTGCCAGCAGTTTATCGATTACAGGGAACACCCAGTACTTC. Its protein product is CASSLSITGNTQYF.

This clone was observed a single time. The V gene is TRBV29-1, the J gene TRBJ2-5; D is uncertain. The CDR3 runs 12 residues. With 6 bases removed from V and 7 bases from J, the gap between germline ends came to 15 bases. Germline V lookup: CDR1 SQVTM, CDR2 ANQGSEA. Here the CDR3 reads CSVPTGSATQYF. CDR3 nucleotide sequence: TGCAGCGTACCGACGGGTTCGGCGACCCAGTACTTC.

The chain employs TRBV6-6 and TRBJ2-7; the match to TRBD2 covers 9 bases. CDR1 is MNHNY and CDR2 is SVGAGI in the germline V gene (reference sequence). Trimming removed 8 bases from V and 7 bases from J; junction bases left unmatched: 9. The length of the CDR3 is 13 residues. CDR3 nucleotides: TGTGCCAGCCTCAGCGGGAGGTCGGGTGAGCAGTACTTC. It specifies CASLSGRSGEQYF.

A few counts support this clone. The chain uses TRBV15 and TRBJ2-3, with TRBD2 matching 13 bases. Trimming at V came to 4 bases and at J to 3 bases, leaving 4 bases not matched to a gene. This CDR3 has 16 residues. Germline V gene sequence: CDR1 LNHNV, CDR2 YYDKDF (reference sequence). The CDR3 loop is CATSKGLAGMTDTQYF. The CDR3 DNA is TGTGCCACCAGCAAGGGACTAGCGGGAATGACAGATACGCAGTATTTT.

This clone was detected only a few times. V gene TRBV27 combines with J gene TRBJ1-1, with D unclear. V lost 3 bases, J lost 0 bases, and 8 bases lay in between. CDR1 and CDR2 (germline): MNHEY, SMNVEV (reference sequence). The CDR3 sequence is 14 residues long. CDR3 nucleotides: TGTGCCAGCAGTTTCCGACATTTGAACACTGAAGCTTTCTTT. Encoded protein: CASSFRHLNTEAFF.

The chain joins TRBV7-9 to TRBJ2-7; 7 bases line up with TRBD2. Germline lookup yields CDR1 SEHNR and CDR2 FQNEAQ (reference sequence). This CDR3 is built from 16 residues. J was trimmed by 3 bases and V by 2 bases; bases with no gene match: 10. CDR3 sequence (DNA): TGTGCCAGCAGCTTATCGGGCGGGGGAGTAGGCTACGAGCAGTACTTC. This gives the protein CASSLSGGGVGYEQYF.

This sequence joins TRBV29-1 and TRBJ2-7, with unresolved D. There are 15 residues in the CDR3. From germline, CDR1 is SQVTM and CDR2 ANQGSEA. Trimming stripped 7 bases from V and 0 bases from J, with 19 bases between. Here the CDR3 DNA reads TGCAGCGCCTCCCCCCCAGTATCTAGCTCCTACGAGCAGTACTTC. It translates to CSASPPVSSSYEQYF.

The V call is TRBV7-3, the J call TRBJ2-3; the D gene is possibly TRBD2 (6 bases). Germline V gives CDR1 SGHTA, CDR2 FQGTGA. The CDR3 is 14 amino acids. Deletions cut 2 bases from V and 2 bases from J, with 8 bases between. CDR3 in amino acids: CASSLLANTDTQYF. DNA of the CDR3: TGTGCCAGCAGCTTACTAGCGAACACAGATACGCAGTATTTT.

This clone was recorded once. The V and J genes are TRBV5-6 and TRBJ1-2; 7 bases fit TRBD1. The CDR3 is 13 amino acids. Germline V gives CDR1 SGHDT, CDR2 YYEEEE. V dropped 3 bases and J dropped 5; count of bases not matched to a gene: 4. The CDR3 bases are TGTGCCAGCAGCTCGACAGGGCGGTATGGCTACACCTTC. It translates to CASSSTGRYGYTF.

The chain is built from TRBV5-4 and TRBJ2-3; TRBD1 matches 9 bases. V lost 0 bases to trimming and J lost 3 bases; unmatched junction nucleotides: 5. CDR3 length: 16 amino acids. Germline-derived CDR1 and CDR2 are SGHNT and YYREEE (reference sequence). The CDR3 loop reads CASSLDGTGRTDTQYF. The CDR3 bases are TGTGCCAGCAGCTTGGATGGGACAGGGCGTACAGATACGCAGTATTTT.

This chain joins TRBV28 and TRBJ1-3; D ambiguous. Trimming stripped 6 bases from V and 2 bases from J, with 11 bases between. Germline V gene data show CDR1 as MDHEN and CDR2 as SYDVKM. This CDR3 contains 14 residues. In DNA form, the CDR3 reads TGTGCCAGCAGCCCCGACCGGGCTGGAAACACCATATATTTT. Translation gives CASSPDRAGNTIYF.

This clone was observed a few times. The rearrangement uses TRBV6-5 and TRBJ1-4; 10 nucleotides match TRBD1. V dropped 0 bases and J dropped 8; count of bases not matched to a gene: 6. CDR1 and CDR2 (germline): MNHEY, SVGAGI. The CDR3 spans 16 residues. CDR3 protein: CASSYSWTGGEEKLFF. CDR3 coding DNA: TGTGCCAGCAGTTACTCGTGGACAGGGGGAGAAGAAAAACTGTTTTTT.

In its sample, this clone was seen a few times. CDR3 DNA: TGTGCCAGCAGTCCCGTCCTCACCGGGGAGCTGTTTTTT. This translates into CASSPVLTGELFF. The chain recombines TRBV2 with TRBJ2-2; no firm D call. The V and J ends lost 5 bases and 4 bases respectively, with 8 bases between them. Germline-derived CDR1 and CDR2 are SNHLY and FYNNEI. CDR3 length: 13 amino acids. Looking up the rest from reference TRBV2 and TRBJ2-2 gives the full variable domain: EPEVTQTPSHQVTQMGQEVILRCVPISNHLYFYWYRQILGQKVEFLVSFYNNEISEKSEIFDDQFSVERPDGSNFTLKIRSTKLEDSAMYFCASSPVLTGELFFGEGSRLTVL.

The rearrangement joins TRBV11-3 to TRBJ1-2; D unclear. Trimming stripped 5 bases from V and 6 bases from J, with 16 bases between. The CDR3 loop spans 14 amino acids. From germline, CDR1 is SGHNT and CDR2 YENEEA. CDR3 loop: CASSGPGVQHGYTF. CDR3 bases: TGTGCCAGCAGCGGCCCGGGAGTCCAGCATGGCTACACCTTC. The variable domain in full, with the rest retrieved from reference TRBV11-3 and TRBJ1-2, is EAGVVQSPRYKIIEKKQPVAFWCNPISGHNTLYWYLQNLGQGPELLIRYENEEAVDDSQLPKDRFSAERLKGVDSTLKIQPAELGDSAVYLCASSGPGVQHGYTFGSGTRLTVV.

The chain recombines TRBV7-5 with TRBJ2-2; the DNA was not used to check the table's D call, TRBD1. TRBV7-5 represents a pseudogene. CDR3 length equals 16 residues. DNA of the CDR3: TGTGTCAGAAGCCCCCGTTCAGGTTCGAACACCGGGGAGCTGTTTTTT. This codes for CVRSPRSGSNTGELFF.

CDR3 nucleotide sequence: TGTGCCACCAGCAGAGCGGGGGGGTATGAGCAGTTCTTC. It codes for CATSRAGGYEQFF. V usage is TRBV15 and J usage is TRBJ2-1; 8 nucleotides match TRBD2. The CDR3 is made up of 13 amino acids. Looked up from germline, CDR1 is LNHNV and CDR2 is YYDKDF (reference sequence). V was pared by 1 base and J by 8 bases, with 1 base of the junction left unmatched. Full variable domain (remainder filled in from reference TRBV15 and TRBJ2-1): DAMVIQNPRYQVTQFGKPVTLSCSQTLNHNVMYWYQQKSSQAPKLLFHYYDKDFNNEADTPDNFQSRRPNTSFCFLDIRSPGLGDTAMYLCATSRAGGYEQFFGPGTRLTVL.

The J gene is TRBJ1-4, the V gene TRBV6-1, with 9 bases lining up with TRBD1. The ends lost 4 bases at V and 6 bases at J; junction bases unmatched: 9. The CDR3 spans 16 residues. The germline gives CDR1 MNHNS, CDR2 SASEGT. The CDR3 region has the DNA TGTGCCAGCAGTGCCCTACTGGACAGGGGAGATGAAAAACTGTTTTTT. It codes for CASSALLDRGDEKLFF.

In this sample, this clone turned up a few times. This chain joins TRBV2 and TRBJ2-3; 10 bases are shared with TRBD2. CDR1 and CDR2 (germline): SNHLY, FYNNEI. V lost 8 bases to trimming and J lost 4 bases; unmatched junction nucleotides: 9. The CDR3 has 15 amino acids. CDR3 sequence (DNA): TGTGCCAGCTTGGGGAAGCGGGGGGGCGCAGATACGCAGTATTTT. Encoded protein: CASLGKRGGADTQYF.

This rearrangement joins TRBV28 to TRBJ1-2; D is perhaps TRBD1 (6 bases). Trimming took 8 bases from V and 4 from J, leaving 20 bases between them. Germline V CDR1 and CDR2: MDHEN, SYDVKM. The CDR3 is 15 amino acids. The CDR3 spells CASEKPWGGAYGYTF. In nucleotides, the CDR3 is TGTGCCAGCGAAAAGCCCTGGGGGGGCGCCTATGGCTACACCTTC.

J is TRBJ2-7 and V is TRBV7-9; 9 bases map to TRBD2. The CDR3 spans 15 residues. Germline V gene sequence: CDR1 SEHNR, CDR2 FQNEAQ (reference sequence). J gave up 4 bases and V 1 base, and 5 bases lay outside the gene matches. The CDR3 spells CASSLVSGREYEQYF. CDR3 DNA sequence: TGTGCCAGCAGCTTAGTTAGCGGGAGAGAGTACGAGCAGTACTTC.

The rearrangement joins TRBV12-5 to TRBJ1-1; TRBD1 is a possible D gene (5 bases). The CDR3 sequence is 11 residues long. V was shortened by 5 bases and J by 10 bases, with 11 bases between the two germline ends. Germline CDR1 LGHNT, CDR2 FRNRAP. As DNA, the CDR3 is TGTGCTAGTGGTCGCGGGAGGGGAGCTTTCTTT. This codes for CASGRGRGAFF.